This T cell receptor (beta chain) emerged from a study of monozygotic twins with inflammatory bowel disease. The cDNA of both the TCRalpha and TCRbeta chains was subjected to two nested PCRs of 16 and 9 cycles. TCRdb re-called the 5' RACE reads; one entry per CDR3 protein, DNA not given. The table gives under 150,000 distinct CDR3 sequences; the top ten clones make up 2% to 3% of it. The sequenced material came from blood. This TCR was recovered from a human donor with ulcerative colitis or Crohn's disease, or a healthy co-twin of an affected twin (not recorded which).

CDR3 in amino acids: CASSRDRENSPLHF. The chain uses TRBV6-4 and TRBJ1-6; the TCRdb call, TRBD1, lacks DNA for checking. The CDR3 extends over 14 amino acids. In germline, CDR1 is MRHNA, CDR2 SNTAGT.